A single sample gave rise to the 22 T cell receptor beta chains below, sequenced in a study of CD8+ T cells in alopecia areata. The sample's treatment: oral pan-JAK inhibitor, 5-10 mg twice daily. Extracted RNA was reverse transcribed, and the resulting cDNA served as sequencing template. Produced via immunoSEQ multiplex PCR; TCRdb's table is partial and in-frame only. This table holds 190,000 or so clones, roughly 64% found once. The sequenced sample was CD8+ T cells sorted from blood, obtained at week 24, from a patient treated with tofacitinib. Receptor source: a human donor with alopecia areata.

The CDR3 DNA follows: TGTGCCAGTACCCTGGGGAGCACTGAAGCTTTCTTT. It codes for CASTLGSTEAFF. V usage is TRBV19 and J usage is TRBJ1-1, with D unclear. Germline V gene sequence: CDR1 LNHDA, CDR2 SQIVND (reference sequence). Deletions cut 7 bases from V and 4 bases from J, with 10 bases between. The CDR3 sequence is 12 residues long.

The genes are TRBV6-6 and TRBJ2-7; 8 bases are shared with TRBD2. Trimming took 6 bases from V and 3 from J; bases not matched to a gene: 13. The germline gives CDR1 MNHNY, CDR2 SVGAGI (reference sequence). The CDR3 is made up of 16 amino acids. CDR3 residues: CASSRPPGLGYYEQYF. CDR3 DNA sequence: TGTGCCAGCAGCCGACCTCCGGGACTAGGATACTACGAGCAGTACTTC.

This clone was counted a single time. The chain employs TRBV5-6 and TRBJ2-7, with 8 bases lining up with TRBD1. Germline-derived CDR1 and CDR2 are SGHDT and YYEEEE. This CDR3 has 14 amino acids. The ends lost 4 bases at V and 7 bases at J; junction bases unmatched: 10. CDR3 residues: CASSTGTGLNEQYF. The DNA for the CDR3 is TGTGCCAGCAGCACCGGGACAGGCCTGAATGAGCAGTACTTC.

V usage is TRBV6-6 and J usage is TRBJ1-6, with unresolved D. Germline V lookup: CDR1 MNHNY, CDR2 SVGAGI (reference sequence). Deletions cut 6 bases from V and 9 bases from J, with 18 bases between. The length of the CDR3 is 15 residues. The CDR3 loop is CASRRLGVYGSPLHF. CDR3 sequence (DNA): TGTGCCAGCAGACGACTGGGCGTATACGGTTCACCCCTCCACTTT.

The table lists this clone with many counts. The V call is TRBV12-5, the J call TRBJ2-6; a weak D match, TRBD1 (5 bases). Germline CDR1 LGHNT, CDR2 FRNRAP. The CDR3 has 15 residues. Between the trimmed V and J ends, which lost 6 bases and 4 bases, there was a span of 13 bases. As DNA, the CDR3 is TGTGCTAGTGGAATCGCAGGGTACGGGGCCAACGTCCTGACTTTC. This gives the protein CASGIAGYGANVLTF. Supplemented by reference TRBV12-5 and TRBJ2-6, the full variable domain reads DARVTQTPRHKVTEMGQEVTMRCQPILGHNTVFWYRQTMMQGLELLAYFRNRAPLDDSGMPKDRFSAEMPDATLATLKIQPSEPRDSAVYFCASGIAGYGANVLTFGAGSRLTVL.

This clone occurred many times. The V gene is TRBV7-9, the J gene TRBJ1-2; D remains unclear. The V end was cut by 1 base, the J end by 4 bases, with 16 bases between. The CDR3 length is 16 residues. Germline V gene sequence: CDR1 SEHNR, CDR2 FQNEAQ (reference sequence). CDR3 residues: CASSLGGSALAYGYTF. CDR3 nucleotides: TGTGCCAGCAGCTTAGGTGGTTCAGCTCTAGCCTATGGCTACACCTTC.

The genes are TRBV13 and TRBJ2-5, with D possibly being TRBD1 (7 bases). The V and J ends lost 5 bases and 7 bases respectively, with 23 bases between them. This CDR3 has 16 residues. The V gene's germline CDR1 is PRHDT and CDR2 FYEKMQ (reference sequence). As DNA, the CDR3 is TGTGCCAGCAGCGCGGGACAGCGGACCCGGGACGGGACCCAGTACTTC. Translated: CASSAGQRTRDGTQYF.

Here the CDR3 reads CASSRTSGGADTQYF. The CDR3 nucleotides read TGTGCCAGCAGCCGGACTAGCGGGGGGGCAGATACGCAGTATTTT. The V call is TRBV7-6, the J call TRBJ2-3, with TRBD2 matching over 15 bases. After removal of 5 bases from V and 4 bases from J, the junction contained 1 base not matched to a gene. Per the germline V gene, CDR1 is SGHVS and CDR2 is FNYEAQ. There are 15 residues in the CDR3.

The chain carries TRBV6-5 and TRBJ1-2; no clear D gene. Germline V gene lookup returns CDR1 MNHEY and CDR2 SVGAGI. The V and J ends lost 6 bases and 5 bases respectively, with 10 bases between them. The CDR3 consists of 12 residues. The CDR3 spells CASRVQGYGYTF. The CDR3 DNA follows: TGTGCCAGCAGGGTGCAAGGGTATGGCTACACCTTC.

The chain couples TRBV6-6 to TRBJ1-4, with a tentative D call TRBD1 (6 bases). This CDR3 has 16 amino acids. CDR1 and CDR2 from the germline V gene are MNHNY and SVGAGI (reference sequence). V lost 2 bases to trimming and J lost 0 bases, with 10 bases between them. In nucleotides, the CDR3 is TGTGCCAGCAGTTACGGGGACACCGCAACTAATGAAAAACTGTTTTTT. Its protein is CASSYGDTATNEKLFF.

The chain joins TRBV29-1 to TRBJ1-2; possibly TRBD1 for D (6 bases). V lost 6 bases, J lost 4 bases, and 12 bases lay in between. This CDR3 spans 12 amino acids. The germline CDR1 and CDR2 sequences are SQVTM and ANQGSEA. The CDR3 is CSVRTEAYGYTF. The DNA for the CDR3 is TGCAGCGTCCGGACAGAAGCCTATGGCTACACCTTC.

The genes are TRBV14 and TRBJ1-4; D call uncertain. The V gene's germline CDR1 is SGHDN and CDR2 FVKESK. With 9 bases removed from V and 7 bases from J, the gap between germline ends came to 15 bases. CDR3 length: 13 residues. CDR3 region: CASKTSGSEKLFF. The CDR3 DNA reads TGTGCCAGTAAGACTTCGGGGTCTGAAAAACTGTTTTTT.

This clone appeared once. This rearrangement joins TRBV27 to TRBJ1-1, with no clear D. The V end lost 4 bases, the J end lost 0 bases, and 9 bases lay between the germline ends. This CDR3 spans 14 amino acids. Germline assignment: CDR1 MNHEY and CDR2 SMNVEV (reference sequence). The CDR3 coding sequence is TGTGCCAGCAGTTCAATGACGGTGAACACTGAAGCTTTCTTT. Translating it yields CASSSMTVNTEAFF.

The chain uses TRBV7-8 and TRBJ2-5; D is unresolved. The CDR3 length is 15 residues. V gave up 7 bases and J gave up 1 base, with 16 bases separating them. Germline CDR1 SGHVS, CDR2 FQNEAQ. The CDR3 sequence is CASTTAALGQETQYF. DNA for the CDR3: TGTGCCAGCACAACGGCAGCTTTAGGCCAAGAGACCCAGTACTTC.

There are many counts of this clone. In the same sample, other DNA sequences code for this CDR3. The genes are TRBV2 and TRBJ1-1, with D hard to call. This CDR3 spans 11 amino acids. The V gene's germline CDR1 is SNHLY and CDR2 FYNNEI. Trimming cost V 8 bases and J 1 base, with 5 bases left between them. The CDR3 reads CASSRNTEAFF. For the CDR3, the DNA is TGTGCCAGCTCTCGGAACACTGAAGCTTTCTTT.

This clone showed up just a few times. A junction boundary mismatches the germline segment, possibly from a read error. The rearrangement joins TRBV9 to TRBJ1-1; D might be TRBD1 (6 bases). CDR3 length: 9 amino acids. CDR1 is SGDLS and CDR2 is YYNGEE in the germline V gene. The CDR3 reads CASSGDNSF. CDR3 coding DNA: TGTGCCAGCAGCGGGGACAATTCTTTT.

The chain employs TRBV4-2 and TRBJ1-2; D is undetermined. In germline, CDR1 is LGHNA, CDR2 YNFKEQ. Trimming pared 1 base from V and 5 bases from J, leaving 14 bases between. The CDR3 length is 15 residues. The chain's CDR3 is CASSQAATYGYGYTF. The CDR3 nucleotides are TGTGCCAGCAGCCAAGCGGCGACCTATGGGTATGGCTACACCTTC.

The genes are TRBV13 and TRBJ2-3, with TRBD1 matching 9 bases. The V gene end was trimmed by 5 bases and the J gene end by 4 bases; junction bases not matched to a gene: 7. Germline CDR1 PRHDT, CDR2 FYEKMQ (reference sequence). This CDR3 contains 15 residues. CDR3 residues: CASSPGDRASDTQYF. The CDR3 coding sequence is TGTGCCAGCAGCCCAGGGGACAGGGCCTCAGATACGCAGTATTTT.

CDR3 sequence reads: CASTTRGDRANTEAFF. The CDR3 DNA reads TGCGCCAGCACTACCCGGGGGGACAGGGCGAACACTGAAGCTTTCTTT. The V and J genes are TRBV10-2 and TRBJ1-1, with 9 nucleotides matching TRBD1. V lost 7 bases, J lost 1 base, and 10 bases stayed unmatched. The CDR3 is made up of 16 amino acids. Germline CDR1 reads WSHSY; CDR2 reads SAAADI.

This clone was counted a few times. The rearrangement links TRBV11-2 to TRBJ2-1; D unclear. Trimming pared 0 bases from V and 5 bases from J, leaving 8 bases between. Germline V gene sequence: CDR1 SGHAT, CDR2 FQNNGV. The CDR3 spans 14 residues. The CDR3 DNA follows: TGTGCCAGCAGCTTAGATCGAACCCACAATGAGCAGTTCTTC. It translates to CASSLDRTHNEQFF.

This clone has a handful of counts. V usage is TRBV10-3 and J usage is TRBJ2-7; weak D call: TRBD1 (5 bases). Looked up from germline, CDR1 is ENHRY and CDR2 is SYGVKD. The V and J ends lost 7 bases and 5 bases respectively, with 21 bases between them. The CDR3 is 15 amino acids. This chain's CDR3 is CAINPTSGRANEQYF. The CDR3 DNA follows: TGTGCCATCAACCCAACGTCGGGCAGGGCCAACGAGCAGTACTTC.

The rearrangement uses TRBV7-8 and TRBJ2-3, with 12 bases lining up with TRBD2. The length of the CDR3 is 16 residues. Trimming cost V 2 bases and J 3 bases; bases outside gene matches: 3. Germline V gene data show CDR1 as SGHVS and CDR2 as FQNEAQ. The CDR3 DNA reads TGTGCCAGCAGCTTAAAAACTAGCGGGGGGACAGATACGCAGTATTTT. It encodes CASSLKTSGGTDTQYF.